Here is one T cell receptor (beta chain) with its context. Antigen unknown. Other DNA sequences in the sample encode the same CDR3. This record comes from a study of cytomegalovirus exposure and HLA in healthy donors. On the study more broadly: Out of 150 million to 200 million T cells, an earlier analysis found 117 million unique TCR beta sequences in total. General observations from the study: Donor immune exposure was known only as CMV serostatus.

The PCR contained 60 Vbeta and 13 Jbeta primers. Using immunoSEQ multiplex PCR, the repertoire was profiled, and TCRdb retains in-frame clones only, with some absent. The sample lists 150,000 to 200,000 clones; roughly 83% were seen once. This CDR3 region has 13 residues. Trimming left V 8 bases short and J 3 bases short, with 14 bases between. Germline-derived CDR1 and CDR2 are SNHLY and FYNNEI. The gene calls are TRBV2 and TRBJ2-7; possibly TRBD2 for D (6 bases). This clonotype was sampled from a woman aged 50 to 60 in good health and CMV-seronegative. The sequenced sample consisted of PBMCs. The CDR3 coding sequence is TGTGCCAGCGGGGCGGTGGGGGGCTACGAGCAGTACTTC. It specifies CASGAVGGYEQYF.